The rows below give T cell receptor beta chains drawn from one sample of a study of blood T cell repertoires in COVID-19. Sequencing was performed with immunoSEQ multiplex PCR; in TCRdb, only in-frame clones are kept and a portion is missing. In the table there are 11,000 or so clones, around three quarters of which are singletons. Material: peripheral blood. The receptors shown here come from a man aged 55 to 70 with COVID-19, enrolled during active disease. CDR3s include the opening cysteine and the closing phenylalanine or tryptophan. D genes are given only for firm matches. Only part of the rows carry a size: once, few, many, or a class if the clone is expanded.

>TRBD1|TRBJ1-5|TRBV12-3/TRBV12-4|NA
TGTGCCAGCAGTTACAGGGGAAATCAGCCCCAGCATTTT
CASSYRGNQPQHF
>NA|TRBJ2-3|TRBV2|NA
TGTGCCAGCGCTCCGAACACAGGGTCCACAGATACGCAGTATTTT
CASAPNTGSTDTQYF
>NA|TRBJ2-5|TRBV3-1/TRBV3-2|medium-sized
TGTGCCAGCAGCCAAGGGGAGGGCAGGGGAGAGACCCAGTACTTC
CASSQGEGRGETQYF
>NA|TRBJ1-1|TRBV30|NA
TGTGCCTGGAGTGTACATCTGAACACTGAAGCTTTCTTT
CAWSVHLNTEAFF
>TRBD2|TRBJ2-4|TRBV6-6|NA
TGTGCCAGCACCCCCCGGGGGGAAGCCAAAAACATTCAGTACTTC
CASTPRGEAKNIQYF
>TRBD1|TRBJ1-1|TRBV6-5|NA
TGTGCCAGCAGCACCGACAGGGACACTGAAGCTTTCTTT
CASSTDRDTEAFF
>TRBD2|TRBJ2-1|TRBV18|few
TGTGCCAGCTCACCGACTAGCGCCAATGAGCAGTTCTTC
CASSPTSANEQFF
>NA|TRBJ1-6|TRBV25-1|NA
TGTGCCAGCAGTGAACGGAGCTCAAGGGGATCACCCCTCCACTTT
CASSERSSRGSPLHF
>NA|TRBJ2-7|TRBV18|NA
TGTGCCAGCTCATTTCAGGCCTACGAGCAGTACTTC
CASSFQAYEQYF
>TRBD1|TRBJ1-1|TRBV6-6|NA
TGTGCCAGCATCCGGACAGGGGATACTGAAGCTTTCTTT
CASIRTGDTEAFF
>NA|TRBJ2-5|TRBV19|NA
TGTGCCAGTAGTATAGGCCAGGGGATCCAAGAGACCCAGTACTTC
CASSIGQGIQETQYF
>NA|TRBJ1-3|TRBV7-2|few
TGTGCCAGCAGCTTAGCGGGGTTTGGACATGCCTCTGGAAACACCATATATTTT
CASSLAGFGHASGNTIYF
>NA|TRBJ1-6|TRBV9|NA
TGTGCCAGCAGCGTAGACAGGGAAATTTCACCCCTCCACTTT
CASSVDREISPLHF
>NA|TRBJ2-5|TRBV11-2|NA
TGTGCCAGCAGCCTACTAGGGAAAGAGACCCAGTACTTC
CASSLLGKETQYF
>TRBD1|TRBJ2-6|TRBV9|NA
TGTGCCAGCAGTAAAGGACAGGGGTTTGCTGGGGCCAACGTCCTGACTTTC
CASSKGQGFAGANVLTF
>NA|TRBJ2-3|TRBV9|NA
TGTGCCAGCAGCGTAGCGAGGGATACGCAGTATTTT
CASSVARDTQYF
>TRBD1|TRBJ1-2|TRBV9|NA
TGTGCCAGCAGCGCAGGGGGCGCCGGTAACTATGGCTACACCTTC
CASSAGGAGNYGYTF
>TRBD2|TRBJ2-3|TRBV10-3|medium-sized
TGTGCCATCAGTGAAGGGACTAGCGGCACAGATACGCAGTATTTT
CAISEGTSGTDTQYF
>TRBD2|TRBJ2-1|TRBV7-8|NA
TGTGCCAGCAGCTCCCCGACTAGCGGCGCCTACAATGAGCAGTTCTTC
CASSSPTSGAYNEQFF
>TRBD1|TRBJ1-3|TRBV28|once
TGTGCCAGCAGTTTCGAGGACAGGGCTATCTCTGGAAACACCATATATTTT
CASSFEDRAISGNTIYF
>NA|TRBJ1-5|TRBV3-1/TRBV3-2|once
TGTGCCAGCAGCCAGTCGACTCTAAGCAATCAGCCCCAGCATTTT
CASSQSTLSNQPQHF
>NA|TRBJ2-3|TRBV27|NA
TGTGCCAGCAGTTACAGGCCCCCAGATACGCAGTATTTT
CASSYRPPDTQYF
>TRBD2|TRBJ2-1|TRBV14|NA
TGTGCCAGCAGCCAAGATCAACTAGCGGGCCGCAATGAGCAGTTCTTC
CASSQDQLAGRNEQFF
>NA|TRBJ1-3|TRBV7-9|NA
TGTGCCAGCAGCTCTTCCCCATACTACTCTGGAAACACCATATATTTT
CASSSSPYYSGNTIYF
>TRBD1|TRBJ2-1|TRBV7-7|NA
TGTGCCAGCAGCCGGGGACAGGGGGCCGGGTATGAGCAGTTCTTC
CASSRGQGAGYEQFF
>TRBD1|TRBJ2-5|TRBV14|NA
TGTGCCAGCAGTCGACAGGGCTGGGAGACCCAGTACTTC
CASSRQGWETQYF
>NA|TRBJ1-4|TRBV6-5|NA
TGTGCCAGCAGAAGTCGACGGGAGGAAAAACTGTTTTTT
CASRSRREEKLFF
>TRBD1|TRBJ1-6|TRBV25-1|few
TGTGCCAGCAGGGGACAGGGTCTGGATTCACCCCTCCACTTT
CASRGQGLDSPLHF
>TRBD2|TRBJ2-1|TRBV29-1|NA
TGCAGCGCTGGAGGTCTAGCGGGCAAGGGTGGTTCCTACAATGAGCAGTTCTTC
CSAGGLAGKGGSYNEQFF
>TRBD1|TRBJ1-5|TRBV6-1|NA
TGTGCCAGCAGGGCGGGACAGGGGGATCAGCCCCAGCATTTT
CASRAGQGDQPQHF
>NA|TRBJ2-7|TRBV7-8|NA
TGTGCCAGCAGCTCGGAAAGGACAGCTCCCTACGAGCAGTACTTC
CASSSERTAPYEQYF
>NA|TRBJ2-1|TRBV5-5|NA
TGTGCCAGCAGCTCACAGACCTACAATGAGCAGTTCTTC
CASSSQTYNEQFF
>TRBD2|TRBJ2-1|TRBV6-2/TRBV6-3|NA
TGTGCCAGCAGTGGCACTAGCGGGTTCGCCGAGCAGTTCTTC
CASSGTSGFAEQFF
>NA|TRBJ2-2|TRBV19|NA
TGTGCCAGTAGAGACAGGACAGTGGCGAGCACCGGGGAGCTGTTTTTT
CASRDRTVASTGELFF
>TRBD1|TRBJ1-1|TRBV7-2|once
TGTGCCAGCAGCTTAGTTGGCGGGACAGATGAAGCTTTCTTT
CASSLVGGTDEAFF
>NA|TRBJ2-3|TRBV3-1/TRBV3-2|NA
TGTGCCAGCAGCTACCGTGGTACTAGCAGCACAGATACGCAGTATTTT
CASSYRGTSSTDTQYF
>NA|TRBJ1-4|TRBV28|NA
TGTGCCAGCAGCCCTTGGGGCACTAATGAAAAACTGTTTTTT
CASSPWGTNEKLFF
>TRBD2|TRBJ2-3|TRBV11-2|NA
TGTGCCAGCAGCCCGTGGGGGGCGGGAGGATCGGATACGCAGTATTTT
CASSPWGAGGSDTQYF